The 32 T cell receptor beta chains below all came from one sample that was sequenced in a study of blood T cell repertoires in COVID-19. This table comes from immunoSEQ multiplex PCR, and its TCRdb copy is limited to in-frame clones, with some not included. Among hundreds of thousands of clones, around 90% were seen once, and the ten largest hold roughly 9.1%. The specimen was peripheral blood. The receptors derive from a man younger than 35 with active or convalescent COVID-19.

This sequence joins TRBV16 and TRBJ1-1; D gene uncertain. This CDR3 comprises 16 residues. V shed 2 bases and J shed 3 bases, with 16 bases lying between them. Germline V lookup: CDR1 KGHSY, CDR2 FQNENV. The CDR3 is CASSQRRGLDDTEAFF. DNA for the CDR3: TGTGCCAGCAGCCAAAGGCGGGGTCTCGATGACACTGAAGCTTTCTTT.

This clone appeared once. The genes are TRBV27 and TRBJ2-7, with D maybe TRBD2 (6 bases). The germline V gene encodes CDR1 MNHEY and CDR2 SMNVEV (reference sequence). The CDR3 loop spans 15 amino acids. V was trimmed by 8 bases and J by 4 bases, leaving 21 bases between them. The CDR3 loop is CASAGIAEGLYEQYF. CDR3 DNA: TGTGCCAGCGCGGGAATAGCGGAGGGACTGTACGAGCAGTACTTC.

J is TRBJ2-2 and V is TRBV9; D perhaps matches TRBD1 (5 bases). The CDR3 consists of 15 residues. Germline CDR1 SGDLS, CDR2 YYNGEE. Trimming took off 4 bases at V and 7 bases at J, with 17 bases between the two ends. The CDR3 DNA follows: TGTGCCAGCAGCCGCCAGGGCGAAGTTAGCGGGGAGCTGTTTTTT. Its protein is CASSRQGEVSGELFF.

The V and J genes are TRBV16 and TRBJ1-4, with 11 bases fitting TRBD1. The V and J ends lost 5 bases and 16 bases, in that order; junction bases with no gene match: 6. Germline CDR1 reads KGHSY; CDR2 reads FQNENV. The CDR3 is 12 residues long. CDR3 DNA: TGTGCCAGCAGCTTGGGACAGGGGGGCCGGTTTTTT. It encodes CASSLGQGGRFF.

This clone has only one observation. This rearrangement joins TRBV5-1 to TRBJ1-2; a weak D match, TRBD1 (6 bases). The germline CDR1 and CDR2 sequences are SGHRS and YFSETQ. The CDR3 spans 13 residues. The V and J ends lost 2 bases and 4 bases respectively, with 9 bases between them. Here the CDR3 reads CASSFGGGYGYTF. CDR3 sequence (DNA): TGCGCCAGCAGCTTTGGGGGCGGCTATGGCTACACCTTC.

V and J are TRBV7-3 and TRBJ1-2; tentative D call: TRBD1 (6 bases). The CDR3 consists of 13 residues. Germline-derived CDR1 and CDR2 are SGHTA and FQGTGA. The germline V and J ends were trimmed by 3 bases and 8 bases, with 13 bases remaining between them. The CDR3 loop is CASSFEQGSGYTF. DNA for the CDR3: TGTGCCAGCAGCTTTGAACAGGGAAGCGGCTACACCTTC.

This chain joins TRBV5-4 and TRBJ1-2; maybe TRBD1 (5 bases). The length of the CDR3 is 17 residues. The germline V gene encodes CDR1 SGHNT and CDR2 YYREEE (reference sequence). Trimming shortened V by 4 bases and J by 5 bases, and 24 bases separated the two germline ends. The CDR3 region is CASSPTAGLGGLYGYTF. CDR3 nucleotides: TGTGCCAGCAGCCCGACGGCAGGGCTTGGGGGACTATATGGCTACACCTTC.

V and J are TRBV7-8 and TRBJ2-2, with 7 bases identical to TRBD1. Germline-derived CDR1 and CDR2 are SGHVS and FQNEAQ. This CDR3 is built from 15 residues. The J segment lost 4 bases and the V segment lost 4 bases, leaving 6 bases of the junction unmatched. DNA for the CDR3: TGTGCCAGCAGCTCCAAACAGGGGACCACCGGGGAGCTGTTTTTT. This translates into CASSSKQGTTGELFF.

This clone was recorded only once. J is TRBJ1-1 and V is TRBV28, with D unclear. This CDR3 comprises 13 residues. The germline gives CDR1 MDHEN, CDR2 SYDVKM. V was shortened by 9 bases and J by 3 bases, with 14 bases between the two germline ends. This CDR3 is CASRTRLDTEAFF. In nucleotides, the CDR3 is TGTGCCAGTAGAACGAGGCTGGACACTGAAGCTTTCTTT.

This clone was detected once. This rearrangement joins TRBV5-8 to TRBJ1-1; D gene uncertain. The CDR3 runs to 13 residues. Trimming took 0 bases from V and 5 from J, leaving 8 bases between them. The V gene's germline CDR1 is SGHTS and CDR2 YDEGEE. CDR3 nucleotides: TGTGCCAGCAGCTTGGTGGGGAGGACTGAAGCTTTCTTT. Translation gives CASSLVGRTEAFF.

The V and J genes are TRBV4-1 and TRBJ2-5; possibly TRBD1 for D (5 bases). With 0 bases removed from V and 5 bases from J, the gap between germline ends came to 13 bases. Germline V gene sequence: CDR1 MGHRA, CDR2 YSYEKL. This CDR3 region has 15 residues. The CDR3 nucleotides read TGCGCCAGCAGCCAAGAAGGCTACCCAGGGGAGACCCAGTACTTC. This translates into CASSQEGYPGETQYF.

The rearrangement joins TRBV5-1 to TRBJ1-6; maybe TRBD1 (6 bases). The V end was cut by 5 bases, the J end by 5 bases, with 8 bases between. Germline V CDR1 and CDR2: SGHRS, YFSETQ. The CDR3 is 13 residues long. The CDR3, as DNA: TGCGCCAGCAGTAACAGGGATAATTCACCCCTCCACTTT. Its protein product is CASSNRDNSPLHF.

The chain carries TRBV9 and TRBJ2-7; 9 bases align to TRBD2. Germline V CDR1 and CDR2: SGDLS, YYNGEE. This CDR3 region has 15 residues. After removal of 2 bases from V and 5 bases from J, the junction contained 8 bases not matched to a gene. CDR3 residues: CASSVAGGPPDEQYF. The CDR3, as DNA: TGTGCCAGCAGCGTGGCGGGGGGGCCTCCCGACGAGCAGTACTTC.

J is TRBJ1-2 and V is TRBV10-3; 8 nucleotides agree with TRBD1. V dropped 5 bases and J dropped 4; count of bases not matched to a gene: 3. CDR3 length: 13 residues. The germline V gene has CDR1 ENHRY and CDR2 SYGVKD. The CDR3 is CAISRTGTYGYTF. The CDR3 region has the DNA TGTGCCATCAGTCGGACAGGGACCTATGGCTACACCTTC.

V is TRBV9 and J is TRBJ2-7; no clear D. Germline values: CDR1 SGDLS, CDR2 YYNGEE. The CDR3 consists of 14 residues. Deletions cut 0 bases from V and 2 bases from J, with 9 bases between. In DNA form, the CDR3 reads TGTGCCAGCAGCGTAGATCGGAGTACCTACGAGCAGTACTTC. This gives the protein CASSVDRSTYEQYF.

This clone was observed once. The J gene is TRBJ2-3, the V gene TRBV9; TRBD1 agrees at 7 bases. This CDR3 spans 15 amino acids. The J segment lost 2 bases and the V segment lost 1 base, leaving 4 bases of the junction unmatched. Germline values: CDR1 SGDLS, CDR2 YYNGEE. The CDR3 DNA reads as TGTGCCAGCAGCGTAACAGGGGCCGCCACAGATACGCAGTATTTT. Amino acid sequence: CASSVTGAATDTQYF.

This sequence joins TRBV19 and TRBJ2-5; TRBD2 matches at 8 bases. Per the germline V gene, CDR1 is LNHDA and CDR2 is SQIVND (reference sequence). The CDR3 extends over 13 amino acids. The J segment lost 2 bases and the V segment lost 8 bases, leaving 4 bases of the junction unmatched. CDR3 in DNA: TGTGCCAGTGGGGCGGGGGGTCAAGAGACCCAGTACTTC. The encoded protein is CASGAGGQETQYF.

The chain combines TRBV27 with TRBJ2-1; 7 bases align to TRBD1. J lost 7 bases, V lost 7 bases, and 7 bases had no gene match. Germline CDR1 is MNHEY and CDR2 is SMNVEV (reference sequence). This CDR3 has 13 amino acids. As DNA, the CDR3 is TGTGCCAGCATGCCACAGGGGTGGAATGAGCAGTTCTTC. Translated, it gives CASMPQGWNEQFF.

Turning to this clone: This sample includes further DNA sequences coding for the same CDR3. V usage is TRBV7-2 and J usage is TRBJ1-1; D possibly corresponds to TRBD1 (5 bases). V lost 2 bases and J 3 bases, leaving 7 bases between the germline ends. Germline V gene sequence: CDR1 SGHTA, CDR2 FQGNSA. This CDR3 is built from 13 residues. As DNA, the CDR3 is TGTGCCAGCAGCTTAAGCAGGGACACTGAAGCTTTCTTT. Protein: CASSLSRDTEAFF.

This clone was recorded once. The gene calls are TRBV15 and TRBJ1-1; D gene unclear. Trimming pared 3 bases from V and 2 bases from J, leaving 19 bases between. Germline values: CDR1 LNHNV, CDR2 YYDKDF (reference sequence). The CDR3 has 17 residues. The CDR3 region is CATSSPGFGVPNTEAFF. CDR3 DNA: TGTGCCACCAGCAGCCCGGGGTTCGGGGTCCCAAACACTGAAGCTTTCTTT.

The chain is built from TRBV27 and TRBJ1-2; D possibly corresponds to TRBD1 (5 bases). The germline gives CDR1 MNHEY, CDR2 SMNVEV (reference sequence). Trimming removed 6 bases from V and 4 bases from J, with 24 bases in between. The CDR3 contains 17 residues. The CDR3 loop is CASSPYGEWQGSYGYTF. CDR3 DNA sequence: TGTGCCAGCAGCCCCTACGGAGAGTGGCAGGGATCCTATGGCTACACCTTC.

J is TRBJ1-5 and V is TRBV19, with 10 bases that match TRBD1. The CDR3 contains 15 residues. Unmatched junction bases numbered 5, after V lost 5 bases and J lost 4 bases. Germline CDR1 LNHDA, CDR2 SQIVND (reference sequence). The chain's CDR3 is CASSFSDRGNQPQHF. The CDR3 DNA reads as TGTGCCAGTAGTTTCTCGGACAGGGGGAATCAGCCCCAGCATTTT.

The chain joins TRBV14 to TRBJ1-1, with D maybe TRBD1 (5 bases). Germline CDR1 and CDR2: SGHDN and FVKESK. V lost 1 base to trimming and J lost 10 bases, with 10 bases between them. The CDR3 totals 12 residues. The CDR3 nucleotides read TGTGCCAGCAGCCAAGGGGGCCCTGGAGCTTTCTTT. It specifies CASSQGGPGAFF.

V is TRBV18 and J is TRBJ1-2; D gene unclear. Germline CDR1 reads KGHSH; CDR2 reads LQKENI. V lost 3 bases and J lost 4, with 9 bases in between. The CDR3 totals 13 residues. CDR3 sequence: CASSPERVYGYTF. The CDR3 DNA is TGTGCCAGCTCACCCGAACGAGTCTATGGCTACACCTTC.

The chain joins TRBV11-2 to TRBJ2-3, with unresolved D. This CDR3 has 13 amino acids. The germline CDR1 and CDR2 sequences are SGHAT and FQNNGV. V was trimmed by 3 bases and J by 6 bases, leaving 10 bases between them. CDR3: CASSLVIRDTQYF. The CDR3 nucleotides are TGTGCCAGCAGCTTGGTTATCCGGGATACGCAGTATTTT.

The V and J genes are TRBV4-3 and TRBJ1-3; TRBD1 agrees at 7 bases. Germline V gives CDR1 LGHNA, CDR2 YSLEER. The CDR3 loop spans 16 amino acids. V trimming: 4 bases; J trimming: 0 bases; junction bases outside the gene matches: 6. CDR3 DNA: TGCGCCAGCAGCCGCTCCAGGGGGAACTCTGGAAACACCATATATTTT. It yields the protein CASSRSRGNSGNTIYF.

The chain uses TRBV6-5 and TRBJ1-2; D might be TRBD1 (6 bases). From germline, CDR1 is MNHEY and CDR2 SVGAGI. Trimming shortened V by 0 bases and J by 4 bases, and 6 bases separated the two germline ends. The CDR3 is 13 residues long. The CDR3 here is CASSYSDSYGYTF. The CDR3 coding sequence is TGTGCCAGCAGTTACTCGGACAGCTATGGCTACACCTTC.

The V and J genes are TRBV19 and TRBJ1-4; D may be TRBD1 (6 bases). Germline loops: CDR1 LNHDA, CDR2 SQIVND (reference sequence). The CDR3 length is 14 residues. V shed 3 bases and J shed 3 bases, with 8 bases lying between them. CDR3 residues: CASSMRTANEKLFF. The CDR3 DNA reads TGTGCCAGTAGTATGCGGACAGCTAATGAAAAACTGTTTTTT.

Concerning this clone: Other nucleotide sequences from this sample produce the same CDR3. This chain links TRBV12-3 or TRBV12-4 with TRBJ2-7, with unresolved D. With 4 bases removed from V and 1 base from J, the gap between germline ends came to 2 bases. The CDR3 loop spans 11 amino acids. Here the CDR3 DNA reads TGTGCCAGCAGTTCTTCCTACGAGCAGTACTTC. It is translated as CASSSSYEQYF.

The genes are TRBV6-4 and TRBJ2-3; the match to TRBD2 covers 7 bases. The CDR3 spans 15 residues. Germline CDR1 is MRHNA and CDR2 is SNTAGT. With 4 bases clipped from V and 0 bases from J, the junction kept 4 bases outside the gene matches. The CDR3 nucleotides read TGTGCCAGCAGTGCTCGCGGGGGAAGCACAGATACGCAGTATTTT. Its protein is CASSARGGSTDTQYF.

This sequence joins TRBV19 and TRBJ2-3; 7 bases match TRBD2. The V segment lost 6 bases and the J segment 1 base; nucleotides outside the gene matches: 7. The length of the CDR3 is 15 residues. CDR1 LNHDA and CDR2 SQIVND come from the germline V gene (reference sequence). The CDR3 protein is CASSTLGGGTDTQYF. The CDR3, as DNA: TGTGCCAGTAGCACCCTGGGGGGGGGCACAGATACGCAGTATTTT.

This CDR3 reads CASSQVRGGHTGELFF. As DNA, the CDR3 is TGCGCCAGCAGCCAAGTTCGCGGGGGTCACACCGGGGAGCTGTTTTTT. The chain joins TRBV4-1 to TRBJ2-2; 7 nucleotides agree with TRBD2. V was pared by 1 base and J by 3 bases, with 5 bases of the junction left unmatched. The CDR3 runs to 16 residues. Germline CDR1 is MGHRA and CDR2 is YSYEKL.